This entry lists 22 T cell receptor beta chains sequenced from one sample in a study of blood T cell repertoires in COVID-19. The protocol was immunoSEQ multiplex PCR, while the TCRdb copy is restricted to in-frame clones and leaves out a portion. Altogether 200,000 to 250,000 clones are present, 81% being singletons, with the ten largest covering around 7.5%. Sequenced input: peripheral blood. These receptors were collected from an elderly woman with COVID-19, enrolled during active disease.

This clone was recorded many times. The chain is built from TRBV3-1 (or the pseudogene TRBV3-2) and TRBJ1-1; D ambiguous. The CDR3 is made up of 13 amino acids. V lost 1 base to trimming and J lost 11 bases, with 14 bases between them. Germline V lookup: CDR1 LGHDT, CDR2 YNNKEL (reference sequence). The CDR3 bases are TGTGCCAGCAGCCAAGCGGAGGCGGTTGGGGCTTTCTTT. Translating gives CASSQAEAVGAFF.

The J gene is TRBJ1-2, the V gene TRBV11-1; D gene uncertain. Trimming shortened V by 1 base and J by 2 bases, and 5 bases separated the two germline ends. Germline values: CDR1 SGHAT, CDR2 FQDESV (reference sequence). The CDR3 length is 13 residues. The CDR3 region is CASSLGQNYGYTF. For the CDR3, the DNA is TGTGCCAGCAGCTTAGGGCAGAACTATGGCTACACCTTC. Based on the CDR3 plus reference TRBV11-1 and TRBJ1-2, the full variable domain is EAEVAQSPRYKITEKSQAVAFWCDPISGHATLYWYRQILGQGPELLVQFQDESVVDDSQLPKDRFSAERLKGVDSTLKIQPAELGDSAMYLCASSLGQNYGYTFGSGTRLTVV.

This clone was detected only once. The chain uses TRBV19 and TRBJ2-6; D might be TRBD2 (6 bases). The length of the CDR3 is 16 residues. Germline lookup yields CDR1 LNHDA and CDR2 SQIVND (reference sequence). Trimming pared 3 bases from V and 2 bases from J, leaving 11 bases between. The DNA for the CDR3 is TGTGCCAGTAGTATGCGAGGACTAACTGGGGCCAACGTCCTGACTTTC. This encodes CASSMRGLTGANVLTF.

This clone has a handful of counts. The V and J genes are TRBV18 and TRBJ1-2; no clear D gene. CDR3 length: 13 residues. Germline CDR1 KGHSH, CDR2 LQKENI. Trimming took off 1 base at V and 8 bases at J, with 11 bases between the two ends. CDR3 residues: CASSPQSLEGYTF. Written as DNA, the CDR3 is TGTGCCAGCTCACCACAATCTTTGGAGGGCTACACCTTC. The whole variable domain, remainder taken from reference TRBV18 and TRBJ1-2, is NAGVMQNPRHLVRRRGQEARLRCSPMKGHSHVYWYRQLPEEGLKFMVYLQKENIIDESGMPKERFSAEFPKEGPSILRIQQVVRGDSAAYFCASSPQSLEGYTFGSGTRLTVV.

The rearrangement joins TRBV2 to TRBJ2-5, with TRBD2 matching over 12 bases. This CDR3 is 15 amino acids long. Germline V gene lookup returns CDR1 SNHLY and CDR2 FYNNEI. V gave up 3 bases and J gave up 4 bases; unmatched junction bases: 3. The CDR3 DNA reads TGTGCCAGCAGTGACGCGGGACTAGCGGGAGAGACCCAGTACTTC. It translates to CASSDAGLAGETQYF. The entire variable domain, with the rest obtained from reference TRBV2 and TRBJ2-5, is as follows: EPEVTQTPSHQVTQMGQEVILRCVPISNHLYFYWYRQILGQKVEFLVSFYNNEISEKSEIFDDQFSVERPDGSNFTLKIRSTKLEDSAMYFCASSDAGLAGETQYFGPGTRLLVL.

The chain recombines TRBV5-1 with TRBJ2-3, with a weak D call TRBD2 (6 bases). In germline, CDR1 is SGHRS, CDR2 YFSETQ. V lost 6 bases, J lost 2 bases, and 16 bases lay in between. The CDR3 extends over 15 amino acids. CDR3 in amino acids: CASKGRGTLTDTQYF. In DNA form, the CDR3 reads TGCGCCAGCAAGGGCCGGGGGACTCTCACAGATACGCAGTATTTT.

V usage is TRBV6-5 and J usage is TRBJ1-1; no clear D gene. CDR3 size: 13 residues. V dropped 3 bases and J dropped 1 base, with 6 bases sitting between them. Germline lookup yields CDR1 MNHEY and CDR2 SVGAGI. The CDR3 DNA is TGTGCCAGCAGTTATCGGTGGAACACTGAAGCTTTCTTT. It specifies CASSYRWNTEAFF.

The rearrangement uses TRBV18 and TRBJ1-6, with D unclear. V was pared by 3 bases and J by 4 bases, with 7 bases between. From germline, CDR1 is KGHSH and CDR2 LQKENI. This CDR3 is built from 14 residues. Written as DNA, the CDR3 is TGTGCCAGCTCACCCAGGTCGTATAATTCACCCCTCCACTTT. Translated, it gives CASSPRSYNSPLHF.

V is TRBV3-1 (or the pseudogene TRBV3-2) and J is TRBJ1-4; 7 bases line up with TRBD1. CDR1 and CDR2 (germline): LGHDT, YNNKEL (reference sequence). This CDR3 region has 14 residues. V lost 1 base and J lost 7; bases outside the gene matches: 3. The CDR3 nucleotides are TGTGCCAGCAGCCAAGGGACAGGTGTTGAAAAACTGTTTTTT. It translates to CASSQGTGVEKLFF.

J is TRBJ1-3 and V is TRBV3-1 (or the pseudogene TRBV3-2); D gene ambiguous. The CDR3 totals 15 residues. Germline V CDR1 and CDR2: LGHDT, YNNKEL (reference sequence). Trimming took 4 bases from V and 0 from J, leaving 10 bases between them. This CDR3 reads CASSLRTISGNTIYF. The CDR3 region has the DNA TGTGCCAGCAGCCTTCGGACTATCTCTGGAAACACCATATATTTT.

The gene calls are TRBV2 and TRBJ1-1, with D perhaps matching TRBD1 (5 bases). CDR1 is SNHLY and CDR2 is FYNNEI in the germline V gene. Trimming removed 6 bases at V and 7 bases at J, with 18 bases between. The CDR3 loop spans 14 amino acids. The CDR3 reads CASRSGRDRVEAFF. In DNA form, the CDR3 reads TGTGCCAGCAGGTCGGGCAGGGATAGGGTTGAAGCTTTCTTT. The full variable domain, in which reference TRBV2 and TRBJ1-1 provide the parts outside the CDR3, is EPEVTQTPSHQVTQMGQEVILRCVPISNHLYFYWYRQILGQKVEFLVSFYNNEISEKSEIFDDQFSVERPDGSNFTLKIRSTKLEDSAMYFCASRSGRDRVEAFFGQGTRLTVV.

The V gene is TRBV7-9, the J gene TRBJ1-1, with D possibly being TRBD1 (5 bases). The germline CDR1 and CDR2 sequences are SEHNR and FQNEAQ (reference sequence). V shed 4 bases and J shed 4 bases, with 19 bases lying between them. This CDR3 is 16 amino acids long. CDR3 loop: CASSWGSREWGTEAFF. CDR3 nucleotides: TGTGCCAGCAGCTGGGGATCCAGGGAATGGGGCACTGAAGCTTTCTTT.

The chain joins TRBV24-1 to TRBJ2-5; 8 nucleotides line up with TRBD1. This CDR3 is 16 amino acids long. In germline, CDR1 is KGHDR, CDR2 SFDVKD. The V gene end was trimmed by 4 bases and the J gene end by 4 bases; junction bases not matched to a gene: 10. DNA of the CDR3: TGTGCCACCAGTGACCCTACAGGGGGAGAAGGAGAGACCCAGTACTTC. This gives the protein CATSDPTGGEGETQYF.

This chain uses TRBV5-1 with TRBJ1-2; the match to TRBD1 covers 7 bases. Germline trimming cut 4 bases from V and 7 bases from J; bases unmatched to any gene: 16. There are 16 residues in the CDR3. Germline values: CDR1 SGHRS, CDR2 YFSETQ. The CDR3: CASSRGGSEGAVGYTF. The DNA for the CDR3 is TGCGCCAGCAGCCGTGGAGGGAGTGAGGGGGCTGTTGGCTACACCTTC. Filled out from reference TRBV5-1 and TRBJ1-2, the complete variable domain reads KAGVTQTPRYLIKTRGQQVTLSCSPISGHRSVSWYQQTPGQGLQFLFEYFSETQRNKGNFPGRFSGRQFSNSRSEMNVSTLELGDSALYLCASSRGGSEGAVGYTFGSGTRLTVV.

This clone was seen only once. The genes are TRBV30 and TRBJ1-3; D is ambiguous. This CDR3 region has 14 residues. CDR1 and CDR2 from the germline V gene are GTSNPN and SVGIG (reference sequence). V was clipped by 4 bases and J by 1 base, with 11 bases between them. CDR3 sequence reads: CAWNKGDSGNTIYF. The DNA for the CDR3 is TGTGCCTGGAATAAGGGAGATTCTGGAAACACCATATATTTT.

The J gene is TRBJ2-7, the V gene TRBV6-5; D is possibly TRBD1 (5 bases). Germline-derived CDR1 and CDR2 are MNHEY and SVGAGI. Deletions cut 6 bases from V and 5 bases from J, with 14 bases between. This CDR3 spans 13 amino acids. Here the CDR3 DNA reads TGTGCCAGCAGCTTACAGGTTTCCCACGAGCAGTACTTC. It codes for CASSLQVSHEQYF.

This clone was seen more than once but under ten times. The chain employs TRBV7-8 and TRBJ1-2; D ambiguous. CDR1 SGHVS and CDR2 FQNEAQ come from the germline V gene. The CDR3 has 15 residues. V lost 1 base and J lost 4, with 13 bases in between. CDR3 sequence: CASSLVSAGTYGYTF. CDR3 nucleotide sequence: TGTGCCAGCAGCTTAGTGTCGGCAGGTACCTATGGCTACACCTTC.

The V and J genes are TRBV5-5 and TRBJ1-4, with 7 positions matching TRBD1. J was trimmed by 0 bases and V by 2 bases; bases with no gene match: 4. Per the germline V gene, CDR1 is SGHKS and CDR2 is YYEKEE (reference sequence). The CDR3 has 16 amino acids. The CDR3 DNA reads as TGTGCCAGCAGCTTAACAGGGGTTTCAACTAATGAAAAACTGTTTTTT. Translation: CASSLTGVSTNEKLFF.

V gene TRBV18 combines with J gene TRBJ2-3; D is perhaps TRBD2 (5 bases). The germline V and J ends were trimmed by 5 bases and 4 bases, with 16 bases remaining between them. The CDR3 has 15 amino acids. CDR1 is KGHSH, CDR2 LQKENI, per germline. The CDR3 region is CASSIADSYSDTQYF. The CDR3 DNA is TGTGCCAGCTCAATCGCGGACTCTTATTCAGATACGCAGTATTTT.

This clone was seen once. This chain connects TRBV29-1 to TRBJ2-1; a weak D match, TRBD2 (7 bases). CDR1 SQVTM and CDR2 ANQGSEA come from the germline V gene. The CDR3 length is 16 residues. Trimming took 3 bases from V and 4 from J, leaving 19 bases between them. CDR3 sequence (DNA): TGCAGCGTTGATCCGGGGGGCCTCCGAGGGTACAATGAGCAGTTCTTC. The encoded protein is CSVDPGGLRGYNEQFF.

V gene TRBV7-2 combines with J gene TRBJ1-1, with D perhaps matching TRBD1 (5 bases). Trimming took off 6 bases at V and 3 bases at J, with 11 bases between the two ends. This CDR3 has 13 residues. The germline gives CDR1 SGHTA, CDR2 FQGNSA. The CDR3 loop is CASSSDSYTEAFF. The CDR3 DNA sequence: TGTGCCAGCAGTTCCGACAGCTACACTGAAGCTTTCTTT. Looking up the rest from reference TRBV7-2 and TRBJ1-1 gives the full variable domain: GAGVSQSPSNKVTEKGKDVELRCDPISGHTALYWYRQSLGQGLEFLIYFQGNSAPDKSGLPSDRFSAERTGGSVSTLTIQRTQQEDSAVYLCASSSDSYTEAFFGQGTRLTVV.

This clone appeared once. The rearrangement joins TRBV7-2 to TRBJ1-5; D perhaps matches TRBD1 (5 bases). The CDR3 consists of 13 residues. V was trimmed by 5 bases and J by 5 bases, leaving 10 bases between them. Germline CDR1 reads SGHTA; CDR2 reads FQGNSA. DNA of the CDR3: TGTGCCAGCAGCAGACAGTCTGATCAGCCCCAGCATTTT. Translated: CASSRQSDQPQHF. Full variable domain (missing parts from reference TRBV7-2 and TRBJ1-5): GAGVSQSPSNKVTEKGKDVELRCDPISGHTALYWYRQSLGQGLEFLIYFQGNSAPDKSGLPSDRFSAERTGGSVSTLTIQRTQQEDSAVYLCASSRQSDQPQHFGDGTRLSIL.